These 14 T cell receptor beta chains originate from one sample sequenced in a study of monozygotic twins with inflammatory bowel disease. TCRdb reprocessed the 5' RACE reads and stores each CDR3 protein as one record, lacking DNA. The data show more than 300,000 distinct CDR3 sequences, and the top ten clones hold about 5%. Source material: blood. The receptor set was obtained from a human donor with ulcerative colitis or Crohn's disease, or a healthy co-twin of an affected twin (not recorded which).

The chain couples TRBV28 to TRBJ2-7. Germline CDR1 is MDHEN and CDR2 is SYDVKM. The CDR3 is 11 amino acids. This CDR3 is CASTADYEQYF.

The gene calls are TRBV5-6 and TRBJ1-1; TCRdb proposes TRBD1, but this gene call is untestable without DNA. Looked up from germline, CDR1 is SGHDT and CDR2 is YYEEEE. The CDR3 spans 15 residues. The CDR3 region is CASSLELGQLSEAFF.

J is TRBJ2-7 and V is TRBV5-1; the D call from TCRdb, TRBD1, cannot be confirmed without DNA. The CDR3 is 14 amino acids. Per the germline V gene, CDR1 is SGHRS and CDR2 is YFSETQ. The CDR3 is CASSSGGQGNEQYF. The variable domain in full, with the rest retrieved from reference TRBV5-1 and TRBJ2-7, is KAGVTQTPRYLIKTRGQQVTLSCSPISGHRSVSWYQQTPGQGLQFLFEYFSETQRNKGNFPGRFSGRQFSNSRSEMNVSTLELGDSALYLCASSSGGQGNEQYFGPGTRLTVT.

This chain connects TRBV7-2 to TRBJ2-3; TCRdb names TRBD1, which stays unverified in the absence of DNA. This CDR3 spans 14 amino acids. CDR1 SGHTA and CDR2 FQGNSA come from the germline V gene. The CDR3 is CASSGRPSTDTQYF. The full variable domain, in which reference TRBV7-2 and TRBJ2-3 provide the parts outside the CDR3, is GAGVSQSPSNKVTEKGKDVELRCDPISGHTALYWYRQSLGQGLEFLIYFQGNSAPDKSGLPSDRFSAERTGGSVSTLTIQRTQQEDSAVYLCASSGRPSTDTQYFGPGTRLTVL.

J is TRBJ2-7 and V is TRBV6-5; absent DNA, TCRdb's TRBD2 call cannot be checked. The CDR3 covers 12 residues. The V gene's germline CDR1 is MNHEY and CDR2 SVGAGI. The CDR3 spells CASRRVGYEQYF.

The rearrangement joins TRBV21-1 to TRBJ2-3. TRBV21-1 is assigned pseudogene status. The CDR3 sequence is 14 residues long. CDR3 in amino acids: CASSGSEPTDTQYF.

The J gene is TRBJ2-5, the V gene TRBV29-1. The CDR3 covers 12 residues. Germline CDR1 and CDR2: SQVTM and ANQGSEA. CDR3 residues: CSVVGEQETQYF.

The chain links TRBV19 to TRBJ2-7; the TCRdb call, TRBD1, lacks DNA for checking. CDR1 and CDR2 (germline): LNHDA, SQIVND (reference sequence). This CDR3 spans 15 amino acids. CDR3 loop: CASSLTGLKPYEQYF.

This chain's CDR3 is CASSDSHTDTQYF. The rearrangement uses TRBV5-1 and TRBJ2-3; TCRdb names TRBD2, which stays unverified in the absence of DNA. The CDR3 covers 13 residues. Germline lookup yields CDR1 SGHRS and CDR2 YFSETQ.

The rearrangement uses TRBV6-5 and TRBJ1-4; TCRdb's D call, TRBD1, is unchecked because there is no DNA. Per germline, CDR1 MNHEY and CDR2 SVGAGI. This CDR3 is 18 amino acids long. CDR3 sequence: CASSYSRKGNSRNEKLFF.

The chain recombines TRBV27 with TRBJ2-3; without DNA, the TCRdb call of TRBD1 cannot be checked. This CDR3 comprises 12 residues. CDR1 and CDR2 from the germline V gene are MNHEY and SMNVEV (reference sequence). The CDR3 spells CASSLTVGTQYF.

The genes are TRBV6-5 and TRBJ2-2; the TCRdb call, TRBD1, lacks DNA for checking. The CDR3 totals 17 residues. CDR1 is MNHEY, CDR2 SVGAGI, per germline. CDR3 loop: CASSYGTNLWSPGELFF.

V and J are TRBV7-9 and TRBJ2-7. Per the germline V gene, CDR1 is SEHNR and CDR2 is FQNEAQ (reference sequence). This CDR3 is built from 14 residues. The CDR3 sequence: CASSLASFTYEQYF.

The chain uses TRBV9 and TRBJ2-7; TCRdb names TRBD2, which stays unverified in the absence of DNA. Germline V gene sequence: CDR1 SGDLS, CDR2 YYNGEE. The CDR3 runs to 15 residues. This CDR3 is CASSVANSGRYEQYF.